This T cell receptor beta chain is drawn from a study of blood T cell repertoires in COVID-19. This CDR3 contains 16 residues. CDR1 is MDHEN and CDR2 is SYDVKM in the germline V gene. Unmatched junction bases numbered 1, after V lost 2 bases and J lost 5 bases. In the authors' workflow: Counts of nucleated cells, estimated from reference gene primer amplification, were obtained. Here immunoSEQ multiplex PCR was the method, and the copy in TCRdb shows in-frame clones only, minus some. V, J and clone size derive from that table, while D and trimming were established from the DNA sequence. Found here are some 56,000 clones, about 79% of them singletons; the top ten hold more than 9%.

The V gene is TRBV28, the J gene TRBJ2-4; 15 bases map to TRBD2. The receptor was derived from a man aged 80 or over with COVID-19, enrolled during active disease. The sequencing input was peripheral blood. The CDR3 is CASSLRTSGGENIQYF. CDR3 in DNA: TGTGCCAGCAGTTTACGGACTAGCGGGGGGGAAAACATTCAGTACTTC.